Listed here are 20 T cell receptor beta chains from one sample, sequenced in a study of blood T cells in healthy people across ages. A sample-barcoded 5' primer and a J-beta primer mix were used in a second PCR of about 7 to 11 cycles. TCRdb used MiXCR to reprocess the 5' RACE reads, holding one entry per CDR3 protein. The repertoire holds around 1,000,000 distinct CDR3 sequences, with approximately 25% as singletons. These data also formed part of another study, on T cells of mothers and their children.

The sample consisted of blood. These receptors all come from a girl aged 2-10 years in good health.

The chain joins TRBV27 to TRBJ1-1, with no clear D. The CDR3 has 13 residues. Germline V gene data show CDR1 as MNHEY and CDR2 as SMNVEV (reference sequence). Trimming shortened V by 3 bases and J by 6 bases, and 11 bases separated the two germline ends. CDR3 loop: CASSFGRRAEAFF. The CDR3 DNA reads as TGTGCCAGCAGTTTTGGGCGCCGGGCTGAAGCTTTCTTT.

The chain carries TRBV28 and TRBJ2-3; weak D call: TRBD1 (5 bases). The CDR3 is 14 amino acids. V was shortened by 6 bases and J by 7 bases, with 17 bases between the two germline ends. Germline loops: CDR1 MDHEN, CDR2 SYDVKM. The CDR3 bases are TGTGCCAGCAGCCCCTACGGACAAGGGCATACGCAGTATTTT. Its translation is CASSPYGQGHTQYF.

This clonotype has a handful of counts. This chain connects TRBV4-1 to TRBJ2-1; D may be TRBD2 (5 bases). Germline V CDR1 and CDR2: MGHRA, YSYEKL. The CDR3 totals 15 residues. V was cut by 5 bases and J by 3 bases, with 14 bases left in between. The CDR3 coding sequence is TGCGCCAGCAGCGTACGGACTGGAGTCTACAATGAGCAGTTCTTC. Translated, it gives CASSVRTGVYNEQFF.

To note about this clonotype: Compared with germline, one end of the junction differs, possibly owing to a read error. The chain couples TRBV7-8 to TRBJ2-7; weak D call: TRBD2 (5 bases). CDR1 SGHVS and CDR2 FQNEAQ come from the germline V gene. The length of the CDR3 is 14 residues. The CDR3 region is CASSLKVGVLAPHF. The CDR3 nucleotides read TGTGCCAGCAGCTTAAAGGTCGGGGTTCTGGCGCCGCACTTC.

This clonotype was seen more than once but under ten times. The chain has TRBV12-3 or TRBV12-4 and TRBJ1-6, with D uncertain. Deletions cut 3 bases from V and 9 bases from J, with 15 bases between. The CDR3 is 15 residues long. The CDR3 sequence: CASSFLEDGGSPLHF. For the CDR3, the DNA is TGTGCCAGCAGTTTCTTAGAGGATGGCGGTTCACCCCTCCACTTT.

Here the CDR3 DNA reads TGTGCCATCAGTGAGTCGGGACAGGGGAGGTTCAATGAGCAGTTCTTC. As protein: CAISESGQGRFNEQFF. The chain combines TRBV10-3 with TRBJ2-5; 10 bases match TRBD1. The DNA end lines up better with TRBJ2-1; the J call may be wrong. The germline CDR1 and CDR2 sequences are ENHRY and SYGVKD. The CDR3 totals 16 residues.

The chain recombines TRBV7-9 with TRBJ1-4, with D possibly being TRBD1 (5 bases). Per the germline V gene, CDR1 is SEHNR and CDR2 is FQNEAQ (reference sequence). Trimming shortened V by 6 bases and J by 5 bases, and 19 bases separated the two germline ends. CDR3 length: 16 amino acids. The DNA for the CDR3 is TGTGCCAGCAGGCCTAGCGACGACAGCCTCAATGAAAAACTGTTTTTT. This gives the protein CASRPSDDSLNEKLFF.

This clonotype came up a few times. The J gene is TRBJ1-1, the V gene TRBV19; tentatively, D is TRBD1 (5 bases). Trimming left V 0 bases short and J 3 bases short, with 11 bases between. Germline lookup yields CDR1 LNHDA and CDR2 SQIVND (reference sequence). This CDR3 has 15 residues. The CDR3 loop reads CASSIDRDRYTEAFF. CDR3 bases: TGTGCCAGTAGTATAGATCGTGACAGATACACTGAAGCTTTCTTT.

This clonotype showed up just a few times. This rearrangement joins TRBV4-1 to TRBJ2-5; D possibly matches TRBD1 or TRBD2 (5 bases each). The end of the DNA fits TRBJ2-1 better, so the J call may be wrong. The CDR3 contains 14 residues. CDR1 is MGHRA and CDR2 is YSYEKL in the germline V gene. The CDR3 here is CASSPSSWGNEQFF. The CDR3 DNA follows: TGCGCCAGCAGCCCCTCGTCCTGGGGGAATGAGCAGTTCTTC.

The chain links TRBV24-1 to TRBJ2-1; weak D call: TRBD2 (7 bases). Matching the DNA end better, TRBJ2-5 makes the J call doubtful. This CDR3 contains 16 residues. Germline CDR1 reads KGHDR; CDR2 reads SFDVKD. The CDR3 DNA follows: TGTGCCACCAGTGATTTTAGGGGGGGGCAAATTGAGACCCAGTACTTC. It encodes CATSDFRGGQIETQYF.

The rearrangement links TRBV12-3 or TRBV12-4 to TRBJ1-1; D might be TRBD1 (5 bases). V lost 5 bases and J 8 bases, leaving 12 bases between the germline ends. This CDR3 spans 12 amino acids. CDR3 residues: CASSRTYREAFF. The CDR3 coding sequence is TGTGCCAGCAGTCGGACGTACAGGGAAGCTTTCTTT.

Only a few counts were recorded for this clonotype. This chain links TRBV4-1 with TRBJ1-2; a possible D gene is TRBD1 (6 bases). Germline V gene lookup returns CDR1 MGHRA and CDR2 YSYEKL. CDR3 length equals 14 residues. Trimming removed 0 bases at V and 6 bases at J, with 11 bases between. CDR3 nucleotide sequence: TGCGCCAGCAGCCAAGATTGGACAGTTAATGGCTACACCTTC. Its translation: CASSQDWTVNGYTF.

The table lists this clonotype with a count of one. Its ends do not fully match the called genes, so a read error is possible. V gene TRBV3-1 combines with J gene TRBJ2-1, with 8 bases lining up with TRBD1. The germline V gene has CDR1 LGHDT and CDR2 YNNKEL (reference sequence). The CDR3 consists of 16 residues. The CDR3 spells CASSQIHQGALDEHFF. CDR3 bases: TGTGCCAGCAGCCAAATTCATCAGGGGGCTCTCGATGAGCACTTCTTC.

This chain connects TRBV19 to TRBJ1-4; a weak D match, TRBD1 (5 bases). V shed 7 bases and J shed 7 bases, with 19 bases lying between them. This CDR3 spans 15 amino acids. The V gene's germline CDR1 is LNHDA and CDR2 SQIVND (reference sequence). The CDR3 DNA is TGTGCCAGTACCCTCCAGGGCTACGGAGGTGAAAAACTGTTTTTT. Its protein product is CASTLQGYGGEKLFF.

The chain is built from TRBV2 and TRBJ1-2; 8 bases are a match to TRBD1. J was trimmed by 8 bases and V by 6 bases; bases with no gene match: 8. The CDR3 length is 13 residues. CDR1 is SNHLY, CDR2 FYNNEI, per germline. CDR3 region: CASRLRGPGGYTF. DNA of the CDR3: TGTGCCAGCAGACTCAGGGGGCCTGGCGGCTACACCTTC.

This clonotype was counted only a few times. The chain is built from TRBV18 and TRBJ2-6; no clear D gene. The CDR3 totals 16 residues. Per the germline V gene, CDR1 is KGHSH and CDR2 is LQKENI. With 3 bases removed from V and 4 bases from J, the gap between germline ends came to 13 bases. The DNA of the CDR3 is TGTGCCAGCTCACCGCAGTCTCTGACGGGGGCCAACGTCCTGACTTTC. Translating gives CASSPQSLTGANVLTF. Full variable domain (remainder filled in from reference TRBV18 and TRBJ2-6): NAGVMQNPRHLVRRRGQEARLRCSPMKGHSHVYWYRQLPEEGLKFMVYLQKENIIDESGMPKERFSAEFPKEGPSILRIQQVVRGDSAAYFCASSPQSLTGANVLTFGAGSRLTVL.

This clonotype was picked up a small number of times. The chain combines TRBV12-3 or TRBV12-4 with TRBJ2-7; TRBD1 matches at 11 bases. The trim removed 8 bases at V and 2 bases at J, leaving 8 bases unmatched. This CDR3 contains 15 residues. CDR3 nucleotide sequence: TGTGCCAGCGCCGGACCGGGACAGGGGGCCTACGAGCAGTACTTC. As protein: CASAGPGQGAYEQYF.

This chain links TRBV11-3 with TRBJ2-3; the D is unclear. Germline CDR1 reads SGHNT; CDR2 reads YENEEA. Trimming shortened V by 0 bases and J by 7 bases, and 8 bases separated the two germline ends. The CDR3 extends over 13 amino acids. The CDR3 loop reads CASSLEYGHTQYF. The CDR3 coding sequence is TGTGCCAGCAGCTTAGAGTACGGACATACGCAGTATTTT.

V is TRBV6-5 and J is TRBJ2-7; D is possibly TRBD2 (5 bases). The length of the CDR3 is 16 residues. The V and J ends lost 0 bases and 1 base respectively, with 13 bases between them. Germline-derived CDR1 and CDR2 are MNHEY and SVGAGI. CDR3 DNA: TGTGCCAGCAGTTACTCAGGTGGGAGTTCGTCCTACGAGCAGTACTTC. The encoded protein is CASSYSGGSSSYEQYF.

The chain employs TRBV12-5 and TRBJ1-1; no clear D gene. There are 11 residues in the CDR3. The germline V gene encodes CDR1 LGHNT and CDR2 FRNRAP. V was clipped by 3 bases and J by 6 bases, with 5 bases between them. The CDR3 sequence: CASGLSPEAFF. The CDR3 DNA sequence: TGTGCTAGTGGTTTATCCCCTGAAGCTTTCTTT.